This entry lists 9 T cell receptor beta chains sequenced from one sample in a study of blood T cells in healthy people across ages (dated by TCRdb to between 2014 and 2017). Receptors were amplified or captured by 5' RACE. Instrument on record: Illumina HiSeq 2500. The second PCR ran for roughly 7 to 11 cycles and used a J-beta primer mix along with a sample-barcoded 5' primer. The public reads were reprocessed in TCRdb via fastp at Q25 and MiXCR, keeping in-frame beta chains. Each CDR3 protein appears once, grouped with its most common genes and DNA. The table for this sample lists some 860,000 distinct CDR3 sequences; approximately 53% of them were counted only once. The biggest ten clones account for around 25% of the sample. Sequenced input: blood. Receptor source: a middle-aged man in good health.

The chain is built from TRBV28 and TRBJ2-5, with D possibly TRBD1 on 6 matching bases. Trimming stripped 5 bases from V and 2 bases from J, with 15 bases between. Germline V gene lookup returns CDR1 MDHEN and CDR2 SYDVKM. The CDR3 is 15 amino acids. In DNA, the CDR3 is TGTGCCAGCAGTCTAAACGGACAGTTACAAGAGACCCAGTACTTC. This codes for CASSLNGQLQETQYF.

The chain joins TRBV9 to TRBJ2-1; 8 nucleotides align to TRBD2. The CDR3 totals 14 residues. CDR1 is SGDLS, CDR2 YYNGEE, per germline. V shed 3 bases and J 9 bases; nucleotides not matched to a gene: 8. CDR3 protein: CASSAGGTYSEQFF. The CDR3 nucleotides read TGTGCCAGCAGCGCGGGGGGGACCTACTCTGAGCAGTTCTTC.

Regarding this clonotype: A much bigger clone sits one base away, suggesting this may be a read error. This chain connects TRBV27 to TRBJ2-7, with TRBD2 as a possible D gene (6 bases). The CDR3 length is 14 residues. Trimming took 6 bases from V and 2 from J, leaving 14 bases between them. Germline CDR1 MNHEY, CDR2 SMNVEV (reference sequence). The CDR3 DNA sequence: TGTGCCAGCAGGGGGAGGACGCACACCTACGAGCAGTACTTC. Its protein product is CASRGRTHTYEQYF.

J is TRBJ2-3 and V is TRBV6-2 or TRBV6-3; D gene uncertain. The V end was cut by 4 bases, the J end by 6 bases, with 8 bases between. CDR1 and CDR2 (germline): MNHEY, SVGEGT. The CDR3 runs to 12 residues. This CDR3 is CASSWSADTQYF. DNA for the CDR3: TGTGCCAGCAGTTGGTCGGCGGATACGCAGTATTTT.

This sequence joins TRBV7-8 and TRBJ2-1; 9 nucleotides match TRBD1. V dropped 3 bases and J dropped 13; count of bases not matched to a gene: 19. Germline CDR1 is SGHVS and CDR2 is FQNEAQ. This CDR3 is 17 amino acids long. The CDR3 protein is CASSFTSDRGRQETQFF. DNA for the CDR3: TGTGCCAGCAGCTTCACCTCGGACAGGGGCCGACAAGAGACCCAGTTCTTC.

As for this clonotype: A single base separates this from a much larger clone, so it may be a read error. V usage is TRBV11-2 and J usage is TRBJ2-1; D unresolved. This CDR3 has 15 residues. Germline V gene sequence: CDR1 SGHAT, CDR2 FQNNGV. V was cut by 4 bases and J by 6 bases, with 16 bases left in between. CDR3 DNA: TGTGCCAGCAGCTCCGAGAGGCTTTTCCTCAATGAGCAGTTCTTC. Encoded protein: CASSSERLFLNEQFF. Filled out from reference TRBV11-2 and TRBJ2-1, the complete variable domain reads EAGVAQSPRYKIIEKRQSVAFWCNPISGHATLYWYQQILGQGPKLLIQFQNNGVVDDSQLPKDRFSAERLKGVDSTLKIQPAKLEDSAVYLCASSSERLFLNEQFFGPGTRLTVL.

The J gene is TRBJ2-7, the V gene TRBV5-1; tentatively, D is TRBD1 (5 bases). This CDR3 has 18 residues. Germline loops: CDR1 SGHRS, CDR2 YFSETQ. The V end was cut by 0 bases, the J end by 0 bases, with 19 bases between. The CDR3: CASSLGQSASFYSYEQYF. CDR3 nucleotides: TGCGCCAGCAGCTTGGGACAGTCTGCTTCTTTTTACTCCTACGAGCAGTACTTC.

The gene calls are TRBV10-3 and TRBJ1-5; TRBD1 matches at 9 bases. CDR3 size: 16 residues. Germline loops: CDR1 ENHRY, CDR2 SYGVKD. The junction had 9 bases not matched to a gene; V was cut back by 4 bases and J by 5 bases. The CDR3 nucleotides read TGTGCCATCAGTGGATCCTGGGGGGACAGGGATCAGCCCCAGCATTTT. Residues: CAISGSWGDRDQPQHF.

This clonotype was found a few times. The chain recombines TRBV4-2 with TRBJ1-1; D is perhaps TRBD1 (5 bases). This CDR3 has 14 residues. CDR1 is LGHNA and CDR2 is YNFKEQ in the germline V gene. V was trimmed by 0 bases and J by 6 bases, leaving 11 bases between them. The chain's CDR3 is CASSQDWGIAEAFF. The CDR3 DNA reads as TGTGCCAGCAGCCAAGATTGGGGGATCGCTGAAGCTTTCTTT.